The 5 T cell receptor beta chains below were found in one sample sequenced in a study of blood T cell repertoires in COVID-19. Only in-frame clones appear in the TCRdb table, and some are missing; sequencing was by immunoSEQ multiplex PCR. The table shows 200,000 to 250,000 clones, with roughly 82% occurring only once. The sample was PBMCs or T cells enriched from blood (not recorded which). The receptors were gathered from a woman aged 50 to 60 who had recovered from COVID-19.

The rearrangement uses TRBV25-1 and TRBJ1-3; 12 positions match TRBD1. Germline CDR1 is MGHDK and CDR2 is SYGVNS. Unmatched junction bases numbered 4, after V lost 4 bases and J lost 0 bases. The length of the CDR3 is 17 residues. Here the CDR3 DNA reads TGTGCCAGCAGTGGTGGGACAGGGGGCAACTCTGGAAACACCATATATTTT. This translates into CASSGGTGGNSGNTIYF.

The V and J genes are TRBV2 and TRBJ2-5; 10 bases map to TRBD2. V shed 6 bases and J 5 bases; nucleotides not matched to a gene: 12. The CDR3 is made up of 16 amino acids. Germline assignment: CDR1 SNHLY and CDR2 FYNNEI. The CDR3: CASRGLAGDGRETQYF. The CDR3 region has the DNA TGTGCCAGCAGGGGGCTAGCGGGGGATGGTAGGGAGACCCAGTACTTC.

V is TRBV3-1 (or the pseudogene TRBV3-2) and J is TRBJ1-2; TRBD1 matches at 7 bases. This CDR3 contains 18 residues. Germline V CDR1 and CDR2: LGHDT, YNNKEL (reference sequence). The V and J ends lost 1 base and 4 bases, in that order; junction bases with no gene match: 15. The CDR3 DNA is TGTGCCAGCAGCCAAGGCGACAGGGTTTTCTCGGAGTTCTATGGCTACACCTTC. It translates to CASSQGDRVFSEFYGYTF.

The rearrangement uses TRBV27 and TRBJ2-2; tentative D call: TRBD1 (6 bases). CDR1 is MNHEY and CDR2 is SMNVEV in the germline V gene (reference sequence). The CDR3 is made up of 15 amino acids. V lost 6 bases and J lost 1, with 12 bases in between. The CDR3 region is CASRWTEKNTGELFF. CDR3 DNA sequence: TGTGCCAGCAGATGGACAGAAAAGAACACCGGGGAGCTGTTTTTT.

The chain couples TRBV14 to TRBJ2-5; TRBD1 agrees at 10 bases. V was pared by 4 bases and J by 4 bases, with 6 bases of the junction left unmatched. The CDR3 runs to 15 residues. The germline CDR1 and CDR2 sequences are SGHDN and FVKESK. CDR3 in amino acids: CASSPWTGGGETQYF. CDR3 bases: TGTGCCAGCAGCCCATGGACAGGGGGGGGAGAGACCCAGTACTTC. The full variable domain, its missing parts supplied by reference TRBV14 and TRBJ2-5, is EAGVTQFPSHSVIEKGQTVTLRCDPISGHDNLYWYRRVMGKEIKFLLHFVKESKQDESGMPNNRFLAERTGGTYSTLKVQPAELEDSGVYFCASSPWTGGGETQYFGPGTRLLVL.